This record concerns one T cell receptor (beta chain) sequence. This sample is part of a study of blood T cell repertoires in COVID-19. Study in general: Material from acute and convalescent COVID-19 was sourced from the United States, Italy and Spain.

Original processing methods: Reference gene primer amplification in the assay estimated nucleated cell counts. Sequencing was performed with immunoSEQ multiplex PCR; in TCRdb, only in-frame clones are kept and a portion is missing. D and trimming were read from the DNA, whereas the V and J calls and clone size are those reported in that table. Seen here are over 150,000 clones, over 80% observed once, and the top ten hold 2.5% to 3.5%. Germline V CDR1 and CDR2: SGHVS, FQNEAQ. The CDR3 totals 14 residues. The V gene lost 5 bases and the J gene lost 2 bases, with 12 bases spanning the gap. The source material was peripheral blood. The chain has TRBV7-8 and TRBJ2-5; a possible D gene is TRBD2 (5 bases). This TCR was sampled from a woman aged 55-70 years with acute or convalescent COVID-19. The CDR3 DNA reads as TGTGCCAGCAGCCCCCGACTATTGCAAGAGACCCAGTACTTC. It translates to CASSPRLLQETQYF.